Presented here are 2 T cell receptor beta chains from one specimen sequenced in a study of vaccination and CD4 T cells after COVID-19. Treatment of the sample: 10-day PBMC culture with coronavirus spike peptide pools or control peptides (ViraFEST assay). Cultured CD4+ T cell DNA was sequenced using the Oncomine TCR Beta short-read assay. TCRdb re-called the PCR reads through MiXCR, storing one row per CDR3 protein. Of more than 25,000 distinct CDR3 sequences listed, roughly 60% are singletons. Their specific antigens are unknown. Material: CD4+ T cells from blood, cultured in vitro, obtained after SARS-CoV-2 vaccination. The receptors were gathered from a human donor who received a COVID-19 vaccine.

V gene TRBV6-5 combines with J gene TRBJ2-7; D remains ambiguous. Germline V gives CDR1 MNHEY, CDR2 SVGAGI. Trimming stripped 0 bases from V and 2 bases from J, with 11 bases between. This CDR3 is built from 15 residues. The chain's CDR3 is CASSYSLLRTYEQYF. The CDR3 nucleotides read TGTGCCAGCAGTTACTCGCTCCTGCGCACCTACGAGCAGTACTTC.

The gene calls are TRBV5-5 and TRBJ1-5; no firm D call. Between the trimmed V and J ends, which lost 4 bases and 4 bases, there was a span of 9 bases. The CDR3 runs 13 residues. Germline V CDR1 and CDR2: SGHKS, YYEKEE (reference sequence). CDR3: CASSTDPNQPQHF. The CDR3 DNA reads TGTGCCAGCAGCACGGACCCAAATCAGCCCCAGCATTTT.